The 31 T cell receptor beta chains below were found in one sample sequenced in a study of blood T cell repertoires in COVID-19. Sequenced by immunoSEQ multiplex PCR; TCRdb stores in-frame clones only, minus some. The sample comprises about 46,000 clones, around 87% of which are singletons, and 3% to 3.5% rests with the top ten. Sequencing was performed on PBMCs or T cells enriched from blood (not recorded which). All receptors derive from a woman aged 45 to 65 who had recovered from COVID-19.

The V gene is TRBV11-2, the J gene TRBJ2-1; 10 nucleotides agree with TRBD1. The CDR3 runs 15 residues. Losses at the gene ends were 6 bases for V and 2 bases for J; bases not matched to a gene: 4. CDR1 is SGHAT, CDR2 FQNNGV, per germline. The chain's CDR3 is CASSFGTGAYNEQFF. The CDR3 nucleotides are TGTGCCAGCAGTTTCGGGACAGGGGCCTACAATGAGCAGTTCTTC.

This clone was seen more than once but under ten times. The chain combines TRBV13 with TRBJ1-2, with D maybe TRBD1 (6 bases). CDR3 length: 14 amino acids. Looked up from germline, CDR1 is PRHDT and CDR2 is FYEKMQ (reference sequence). V was cut by 5 bases and J by 7 bases, with 17 bases left in between. The CDR3 is CASSVNRASAGYTF. The CDR3 DNA follows: TGTGCCAGCAGCGTAAACAGGGCTTCGGCTGGCTACACCTTC. Using reference TRBV13 and TRBJ1-2 for the parts outside the CDR3, the full variable domain is AAGVIQSPRHLIKEKRETATLKCYPIPRHDTVYWYQQGPGQDPQFLISFYEKMQSDKGSIPDRFSAQQFSDYHSELNMSSLELGDSALYFCASSVNRASAGYTFGSGTRLTVV.

CDR3 protein: CSATQTIEQFF. In DNA form, the CDR3 reads TGCAGTGCTACCCAGACTATTGAGCAGTTCTTC. V is TRBV20-1 and J is TRBJ2-1; tentatively, D is TRBD2 (5 bases). This CDR3 spans 11 amino acids. With 4 bases removed from V and 9 bases from J, the gap between germline ends came to 10 bases. Looked up from germline, CDR1 is DFQATT and CDR2 is SNEGSKA (reference sequence).

V is TRBV10-3 and J is TRBJ2-2; 10 nucleotides agree with TRBD1. V gave up 10 bases and J gave up 6 bases; unmatched junction bases: 8. The CDR3 runs to 14 residues. Per the germline V gene, CDR1 is ENHRY and CDR2 is SYGVKD. CDR3 amino acids: CATRGQGIAGELFF. The CDR3 coding sequence is TGTGCCACCAGGGGACAGGGGATTGCCGGGGAGCTGTTTTTT.

CDR3 sequence: CASKSQLAEKNTGELFF. The CDR3 DNA reads as TGTGCCAGTAAATCCCAACTAGCAGAAAAGAACACCGGGGAGCTGTTTTTT. This chain connects TRBV19 to TRBJ2-2; tentatively, D is TRBD2 (6 bases). This CDR3 has 17 amino acids. V was trimmed by 7 bases and J by 1 base, leaving 19 bases between them. Germline CDR1 reads LNHDA; CDR2 reads SQIVND (reference sequence). The whole variable domain, remainder taken from reference TRBV19 and TRBJ2-2, is DGGITQSPKYLFRKEGQNVTLSCEQNLNHDAMYWYRQDPGQGLRLIYYSQIVNDFQKGDIAEGYSVSREKKESFPLTVTSAQKNPTAFYLCASKSQLAEKNTGELFFGEGSRLTVL.

This clone was seen a few times. The rearrangement joins TRBV29-1 to TRBJ1-5; D is undetermined. The CDR3 consists of 12 residues. CDR1 is SQVTM and CDR2 is ANQGSEA in the germline V gene. V dropped 5 bases and J dropped 10 bases, with 15 bases sitting between them. This CDR3 reads CSVYEGSGPQHF. In DNA, the CDR3 is TGCAGCGTTTACGAGGGTTCGGGACCCCAGCATTTT.

The CDR3 reads CAILLKEGEAEAFF. Written as DNA, the CDR3 is TGTGCCATACTGCTGAAGGAAGGGGAAGCTGAAGCTTTCTTT. The genes are TRBV6-4 and TRBJ1-1; TRBD1 is a possible D gene (5 bases). This CDR3 spans 14 amino acids. Germline V gives CDR1 MRHNA, CDR2 SNTAGT. The germline V and J ends were trimmed by 10 bases and 6 bases, with 21 bases remaining between them.

This clone was counted only a few times. CDR3 residues: CASSDIQPQHF. The CDR3 nucleotides are TGTGCCAGCAGTGATATTCAGCCCCAGCATTTT. The chain uses TRBV6-1 and TRBJ1-5; no clear D. Germline CDR1 is MNHNS and CDR2 is SASEGT. The CDR3 spans 11 residues. Trimming pared 3 bases from V and 6 bases from J, leaving 3 bases between.

The V and J genes are TRBV9 and TRBJ1-2; weak D call: TRBD1 (6 bases). The V end was cut by 0 bases, the J end by 4 bases, with 16 bases between. Germline V gene data show CDR1 as SGDLS and CDR2 as YYNGEE. The CDR3 has 16 residues. The CDR3 DNA follows: TGTGCCAGCAGCGTAGACGCCGGACAGCCCCCCTATGGCTACACCTTC. This sequence encodes CASSVDAGQPPYGYTF.

This clone has a single count. The chain joins TRBV7-9 to TRBJ2-4; tentatively, D is TRBD2 (5 bases). CDR1 and CDR2 (germline): SEHNR, FQNEAQ (reference sequence). V was shortened by 3 bases and J by 3 bases, with 15 bases between the two germline ends. This CDR3 is built from 16 residues. For the CDR3, the DNA is TGTGCCAGCAGCTTTTTGATCACCGCGGGCAAAAACATTCAGTACTTC. As protein: CASSFLITAGKNIQYF. Using reference TRBV7-9 and TRBJ2-4 for the parts outside the CDR3, the full variable domain is DTGVSQNPRHKITKRGQNVTFRCDPISEHNRLYWYRQTLGQGPEFLTYFQNEAQLEKSRLLSDRFSAERPKGSFSTLEIQRTEQGDSAMYLCASSFLITAGKNIQYFGAGTRLSVL.

The chain employs TRBV4-1 and TRBJ1-3; D remains ambiguous. Germline V gene data show CDR1 as MGHRA and CDR2 as YSYEKL. V lost 4 bases to trimming and J lost 0 bases, with 13 bases between them. CDR3 length: 16 amino acids. Written as DNA, the CDR3 is TGCGCCAGCAGCCGCATAGGACTTCGCTCTGGAAACACCATATATTTT. Amino acids: CASSRIGLRSGNTIYF.

This chain connects TRBV6-5 to TRBJ1-5; 7 nucleotides line up with TRBD1. Losses at the gene ends were 5 bases for V and 6 bases for J; bases not matched to a gene: 7. This CDR3 is 14 amino acids long. In germline, CDR1 is MNHEY, CDR2 SVGAGI. The CDR3 region has the DNA TGTGCCAGCAGTCAGACAGGGCCTGGTCAGCCCCAGCATTTT. Translated, it gives CASSQTGPGQPQHF.

This clone was found once. V is TRBV19 and J is TRBJ2-3; no clear D. From germline, CDR1 is LNHDA and CDR2 SQIVND (reference sequence). The CDR3 is 13 residues long. Trimming took off 4 bases at V and 6 bases at J, with 11 bases between the two ends. As DNA, the CDR3 is TGTGCCAGTAGTACGTCGCTATACGATACGCAGTATTTT. Encoded protein: CASSTSLYDTQYF.

V gene TRBV3-1 (or the pseudogene TRBV3-2) combines with J gene TRBJ2-1; the match to TRBD2 covers 9 bases. The CDR3 loop spans 15 amino acids. CDR1 and CDR2 from the germline V gene are LGHDT and YNNKEL (reference sequence). The V gene end was trimmed by 4 bases and the J gene end by 4 bases; junction bases not matched to a gene: 5. This chain's CDR3 is CASSPAGGSYNEQFF. The CDR3 nucleotides read TGTGCCAGCAGCCCCGCGGGGGGGTCTTACAATGAGCAGTTCTTC.

The J gene is TRBJ2-1, the V gene TRBV24-1; 7 bases are a match to TRBD2. Germline loops: CDR1 KGHDR, CDR2 SFDVKD. This CDR3 is 12 amino acids long. Trimming took 10 bases from V and 7 from J; bases not matched to a gene: 6. In DNA form, the CDR3 reads TGTGCCACTGGACTAGAGGGTAATGAGCAGTTCTTC. Translating gives CATGLEGNEQFF.

The chain couples TRBV19 to TRBJ2-7; 8 bases match TRBD1. This CDR3 is built from 14 residues. V dropped 5 bases and J dropped 5; count of bases not matched to a gene: 8. Germline CDR1 and CDR2: LNHDA and SQIVND (reference sequence). CDR3 residues: CASSLRTGSHEQYF. The CDR3 coding sequence is TGTGCCAGTAGTCTAAGGACAGGGTCCCACGAGCAGTACTTC.

The CDR3 nucleotides read TGTGCCAGCAGTGGCGGGGACAGGGGCTCCTACGAGCAGTACTTC. Its protein product is CASSGGDRGSYEQYF. V and J are TRBV28 and TRBJ2-7; 10 bases fit TRBD1. CDR1 is MDHEN and CDR2 is SYDVKM in the germline V gene. V shed 5 bases and J 0 bases; nucleotides not matched to a gene: 4. CDR3 length: 15 amino acids. The variable domain in full, with the rest retrieved from reference TRBV28 and TRBJ2-7, is DVKVTQSSRYLVKRTGEKVFLECVQDMDHENMFWYRQDPGLGLRLIYFSYDVKMKEKGDIPEGYSVSREKKERFSLILESASTNQTSMYLCASSGGDRGSYEQYFGPGTRLTVT.

The V and J genes are TRBV5-6 and TRBJ2-1, with 10 bases matching TRBD2. The V segment lost 5 bases and the J segment 8 bases; nucleotides outside the gene matches: 10. Germline CDR1 and CDR2: SGHDT and YYEEEE. The CDR3 contains 15 residues. CDR3 bases: TGTGCCAGCAGGTTCGTAGCGGGGGGTATCTATGAGCAGTTCTTC. It codes for CASRFVAGGIYEQFF.

This clone showed up just once. The rearrangement links TRBV18 to TRBJ1-6; D might be TRBD1 (5 bases). V was clipped by 3 bases and J by 6 bases, with 18 bases between them. The CDR3 length is 17 residues. From germline, CDR1 is KGHSH and CDR2 LQKENI. This CDR3 reads CASSPAGKTLSNSPLHF. CDR3 nucleotides: TGTGCCAGCTCACCTGCAGGGAAAACGCTAAGTAATTCACCCCTCCACTTT.

The chain joins TRBV28 to TRBJ2-5; no definite D call. Trimming left V 7 bases short and J 4 bases short, with 10 bases between. CDR1 is MDHEN and CDR2 is SYDVKM in the germline V gene. This CDR3 has 12 residues. The CDR3 spells CASTISTETQYF. CDR3 DNA sequence: TGTGCCAGCACTATCTCTACAGAGACCCAGTACTTC.

The genes are TRBV19 and TRBJ2-2, with TRBD2 identical over 7 bases. V dropped 9 bases and J dropped 3; count of bases not matched to a gene: 13. The V gene's germline CDR1 is LNHDA and CDR2 SQIVND (reference sequence). The CDR3 extends over 16 amino acids. This CDR3 reads CASERVAGVDTGELFF. The CDR3 nucleotides read TGTGCCAGCGAAAGGGTCGCGGGAGTGGACACCGGGGAGCTGTTTTTT.

The chain has TRBV28 and TRBJ2-5; TRBD1 matches 8 bases. The junction had 5 bases not matched to a gene; V was cut back by 4 bases and J by 1 base. The CDR3 covers 15 residues. Germline assignment: CDR1 MDHEN and CDR2 SYDVKM. The CDR3 reads CASSSGGRGQETQYF. The CDR3 DNA reads TGTGCCAGCAGTTCAGGGGGCAGGGGCCAAGAGACCCAGTACTTC.

The chain uses TRBV29-1 and TRBJ1-1, with 8 bases aligning to TRBD1. The germline V gene has CDR1 SQVTM and CDR2 ANQGSEA. This CDR3 spans 11 amino acids. The CDR3 protein is CGGQGFSEAFF. CDR3 bases: TGCGGAGGACAGGGTTTCTCTGAAGCTTTCTTT.

The CDR3 DNA reads TGTGCCAGCTCATTCGCACCAGGGGGCCGGGAGACCCAGTACTTC. Amino acid sequence: CASSFAPGGRETQYF. The genes are TRBV18 and TRBJ2-5; TRBD1 agrees at 8 bases. This CDR3 is built from 15 residues. Losses at the gene ends were 5 bases for V and 5 bases for J; bases not matched to a gene: 10. Looked up from germline, CDR1 is KGHSH and CDR2 is LQKENI.

The V gene is TRBV14, the J gene TRBJ2-7, with D tentatively TRBD2 (6 bases). The CDR3 has 15 residues. The ends were cut back, 2 bases at V and 2 bases at J, with 13 bases in the middle. CDR1 is SGHDN and CDR2 is FVKESK in the germline V gene. The CDR3 reads CASSQKLGRTYEQYF. The CDR3 nucleotides read TGTGCCAGCAGCCAAAAACTGGGGAGGACCTACGAGCAGTACTTC.

This clone was observed once. This chain links TRBV6-5 with TRBJ1-1; 7 bases are shared with TRBD1. Germline loops: CDR1 MNHEY, CDR2 SVGAGI. This CDR3 has 16 amino acids. Germline trimming cut 0 bases from V and 3 bases from J; bases unmatched to any gene: 7. The chain's CDR3 is CASSYSGTAFHTEAFF. The CDR3 DNA reads as TGTGCCAGCAGTTACTCCGGGACAGCCTTCCACACTGAAGCTTTCTTT.

V is TRBV7-9 and J is TRBJ1-3; D is undetermined. V lost 6 bases to trimming and J lost 1 base, with 13 bases between them. CDR3 length: 15 amino acids. CDR1 and CDR2 (germline): SEHNR, FQNEAQ (reference sequence). CDR3 sequence: CASRPPFRSGNTIYF. In nucleotides, the CDR3 is TGTGCCAGCAGACCGCCCTTCAGGTCTGGAAACACCATATATTTT.

The chain is built from TRBV29-1 and TRBJ2-2; weak D call: TRBD1 (6 bases). Per germline, CDR1 SQVTM and CDR2 ANQGSEA. The CDR3 is made up of 15 amino acids. The V gene lost 6 bases and the J gene lost 6 bases, with 20 bases spanning the gap. CDR3 sequence: CSVAGTTNGAGELFF. The CDR3 DNA reads TGCAGCGTAGCCGGGACAACCAACGGAGCCGGGGAGCTGTTTTTT.

This clone was recorded once. The chain carries TRBV7-2 and TRBJ2-2; D unclear. CDR1 SGHTA and CDR2 FQGNSA come from the germline V gene. Trimming pared 0 bases from V and 5 bases from J, leaving 7 bases between. The CDR3 consists of 14 residues. CDR3 nucleotides: TGTGCCAGCAGCTTAGCACAGTCGACCGGGGAGCTGTTTTTT. It yields the protein CASSLAQSTGELFF.

On this clone: One end of the junction fails to match germline, which may point to a read error. The chain has TRBV6-5 and TRBJ1-2, with 8 bases that match TRBD1. The germline V gene encodes CDR1 MNHEY and CDR2 SVGAGI. This CDR3 comprises 12 residues. The CDR3 sequence is CASTTPPGTGLF. For the CDR3, the DNA is TGTGCCAGTACAACTCCACCCGGGACAGGACTTTTC.

This clone appeared a few times. The V gene is TRBV28, the J gene TRBJ2-2; D is uncertain. Germline V gene data show CDR1 as MDHEN and CDR2 as SYDVKM. Trimming cost V 4 bases and J 9 bases, with 9 bases left between them. The CDR3 sequence is 12 residues long. CDR3 amino acids: CASSSFFRELFF. The CDR3 DNA reads as TGTGCCAGCAGTTCCTTCTTCCGGGAGCTGTTTTTT.